Below, 23 T cell receptor beta chains from the same sample are listed, as sequenced in a study of identical twins. TCRdb redid the calling of the 5' RACE reads with MiXCR, one entry per CDR3 protein. Altogether approximately 250,000 distinct CDR3 sequences are present, 6.5% being singletons, with the ten largest covering roughly 14%. These records were also assigned to another study, of T cells expressing NK-cell markers.

The sequencing sample was made of CD8+ T cells sorted from blood. These receptors originate from a woman aged 18-29 years in good health.

This clonotype was counted between two and nine times. This chain joins TRBV12-3 or TRBV12-4 and TRBJ2-7, with D unresolved. The CDR3 is 14 residues long. Deletions cut 6 bases from V and 0 bases from J, with 12 bases between. Here the CDR3 reads CASSETLSSYEQYF. CDR3 bases: TGTGCCAGCAGCGAAACCTTAAGCTCCTACGAGCAGTACTTC.

The V gene is TRBV11-3, the J gene TRBJ1-4; D not certain. Germline V gene sequence: CDR1 SGHNT, CDR2 YENEEA. CDR3 length equals 11 residues. Trimming stripped 5 bases from V and 13 bases from J, with 11 bases between. CDR3 sequence (DNA): TGTGCCAGCAGCCAAGGAAGAGGACTGTTTTTT. Its protein is CASSQGRGLFF.

At least ten counts were recorded for this clonotype. The chain is built from TRBV7-2 and TRBJ2-7, with 7 bases lining up with TRBD2. The trim removed 0 bases at V and 2 bases at J, leaving 7 bases unmatched. Germline CDR1 SGHTA, CDR2 FQGNSA. The CDR3 length is 16 residues. The CDR3: CASSLASGGYTYEQYF. In DNA, the CDR3 is TGTGCCAGCAGCTTAGCGTCGGGGGGTTATACCTACGAGCAGTACTTC.

The V and J genes are TRBV2 and TRBJ1-1; no definite D call. The CDR3 runs 12 residues. Germline V lookup: CDR1 SNHLY, CDR2 FYNNEI. V was shortened by 7 bases and J by 1 base, with 7 bases between the two germline ends. The DNA of the CDR3 is TGTGCCAGCAAGGAGGGGAACACTGAAGCTTTCTTT. The encoded protein is CASKEGNTEAFF.

The chain couples TRBV9 to TRBJ1-5, with D perhaps matching TRBD1 (6 bases). CDR3 size: 14 residues. V gave up 2 bases and J gave up 7 bases, with 13 bases separating them. Germline assignment: CDR1 SGDLS and CDR2 YYNGEE. This CDR3 reads CASSVARGGQPQHF. The CDR3 nucleotides are TGTGCCAGCAGCGTCGCCAGGGGAGGGCAGCCCCAGCATTTT.

The CDR3 nucleotides read TGTGCCAGCTCAGCCAGCGGGTCGTATGCCATGGAGCAGTTCTTC. Its protein product is CASSASGSYAMEQFF. The rearrangement uses TRBV18 and TRBJ2-1; perhaps TRBD2 as D (6 bases). From germline, CDR1 is KGHSH and CDR2 LQKENI. The CDR3 is 15 residues long. V lost 5 bases and J 10 bases, leaving 21 bases between the germline ends. The variable domain in full, completed from reference TRBV18 and TRBJ2-1, reads NAGVMQNPRHLVRRRGQEARLRCSPMKGHSHVYWYRQLPEEGLKFMVYLQKENIIDESGMPKERFSAEFPKEGPSILRIQQVVRGDSAAYFCASSASGSYAMEQFFGPGTRLTVL.

The sample holds a few counts of this clonotype. This chain uses TRBV5-4 with TRBJ2-7; D perhaps matches TRBD2 (5 bases). Germline assignment: CDR1 SGHNT and CDR2 YYREEE (reference sequence). V lost 6 bases and J 3 bases, leaving 13 bases between the germline ends. CDR3 length: 13 residues. For the CDR3, the DNA is TGTGCCAGCACCACCGGGGTGGGCTACGAGCAGTACTTC. This translates into CASTTGVGYEQYF.

In this sample, this clonotype turned up many times. The rearrangement links TRBV20-1 to TRBJ1-2; TRBD1 agrees at 11 bases. This CDR3 has 14 amino acids. The germline gives CDR1 DFQATT, CDR2 SNEGSKA (reference sequence). Trimming at V came to 6 bases and at J to 7 bases, leaving 10 bases not matched to a gene. CDR3 coding DNA: TGCAGTGCGCCGCTAGGGACAGGGGGTGGTGGCTACACCTTC. It yields the protein CSAPLGTGGGGYTF.

Only a few counts were recorded for this clonotype. This chain joins TRBV20-1 and TRBJ2-5; TRBD2 agrees at 9 bases. There are 18 residues in the CDR3. J was trimmed by 4 bases and V by 5 bases; bases with no gene match: 20. The germline CDR1 and CDR2 sequences are DFQATT and SNEGSKA (reference sequence). The CDR3 here is CSALGLAKSREVRETQYF. CDR3 DNA: TGCAGTGCTCTGGGACTAGCTAAGAGTCGGGAGGTGAGAGAGACCCAGTACTTC.

This clonotype was detected ten times or more. The CDR3, as DNA: TGCAGCGTTGCCGGGACAGAATATAATTCACCCCTCCACTTT. It specifies CSVAGTEYNSPLHF. The chain employs TRBV29-1 and TRBJ1-6, with 7 bases fitting TRBD1. Germline V gives CDR1 SQVTM, CDR2 ANQGSEA. V lost 4 bases, J lost 4 bases, and 4 bases stayed unmatched. CDR3 length: 14 amino acids.

There are a few counts of this clonotype. The chain is built from TRBV5-1 and TRBJ2-7, with unresolved D. Germline values: CDR1 SGHRS, CDR2 YFSETQ. The CDR3 sequence is 15 residues long. Trimming stripped 4 bases from V and 1 base from J, with 15 bases between. The CDR3 region has the DNA TGCGCCAGCAGCATCCCAGGTGGAGCTTCCTACGAGCAGTACTTC. Amino acid sequence: CASSIPGGASYEQYF.

The chain joins TRBV9 to TRBJ2-7, with 13 bases aligning to TRBD2. The CDR3 covers 18 residues. Germline CDR1 is SGDLS and CDR2 is YYNGEE. Germline trimming cut 8 bases from V and 3 bases from J; bases unmatched to any gene: 17. CDR3 in DNA: TGTGCCAGTACACGGAGGACTAGCGGGAGTTGGATGGGCTACGAGCAGTACTTC. Protein sequence: CASTRRTSGSWMGYEQYF.

V gene TRBV27 combines with J gene TRBJ2-7; 11 bases line up with TRBD2. The ends lost 6 bases at V and 3 bases at J; junction bases unmatched: 4. Germline CDR1 MNHEY, CDR2 SMNVEV (reference sequence). The CDR3 consists of 14 residues. The CDR3 sequence is CASSRGTSGYEQYF. The DNA for the CDR3 is TGTGCCAGCAGCCGTGGGACTAGCGGCTACGAGCAGTACTTC.

This clonotype showed up just a few times. The chain joins TRBV5-6 to TRBJ1-1; D unclear. Between the trimmed V and J ends, which lost 0 bases and 7 bases, there was a span of 10 bases. This CDR3 comprises 13 residues. Germline CDR1 reads SGHDT; CDR2 reads YYEEEE. DNA of the CDR3: TGTGCCAGCAGCTTGGGATCCGATTTTGAAGCTTTCTTT. Translation: CASSLGSDFEAFF.

This clonotype was seen many times. This chain links TRBV12-3 or TRBV12-4 with TRBJ1-5, with D unclear. The CDR3 is 11 amino acids. V shed 6 bases and J shed 4 bases, with 4 bases lying between them. Written as DNA, the CDR3 is TGTGCCAGCAGCCTAAATCAGCCCCAGCATTTT. Translated: CASSLNQPQHF.

V gene TRBV7-6 combines with J gene TRBJ2-5; possibly TRBD1 for D (5 bases). This CDR3 spans 15 amino acids. CDR1 SGHVS and CDR2 FNYEAQ come from the germline V gene. Trimming left V 0 bases short and J 4 bases short, with 12 bases between. The CDR3 loop is CASSLAARGAETQYF. The CDR3 nucleotides read TGTGCCAGCAGCTTAGCGGCTAGGGGCGCAGAGACCCAGTACTTC.

This clonotype has a handful of counts. This rearrangement joins TRBV20-1 to TRBJ1-1; D is ambiguous. The CDR3 runs to 14 residues. Germline V lookup: CDR1 DFQATT, CDR2 SNEGSKA (reference sequence). With 6 bases removed from V and 5 bases from J, the gap between germline ends came to 19 bases. The CDR3 DNA reads TGCAGTGCCCTAGGGCGGGGAATGGGGACTGAAGCTTTCTTT. As protein: CSALGRGMGTEAFF.

This clonotype was seen ten or more times. The chain has TRBV7-6 and TRBJ1-2; 10 bases align to TRBD1. The germline gives CDR1 SGHVS, CDR2 FNYEAQ. The CDR3 consists of 14 residues. The V segment lost 5 bases and the J segment 2 bases; nucleotides outside the gene matches: 2. The CDR3 DNA is TGTGCCAGCAGCCAGGGACAGGGGAACTATGGCTACACCTTC. It specifies CASSQGQGNYGYTF.

In this sample, this clonotype turned up a few times. This chain uses TRBV9 with TRBJ2-3; TRBD2 matches 13 bases. This CDR3 region has 16 residues. V dropped 1 base and J dropped 6; count of bases not matched to a gene: 5. Germline lookup yields CDR1 SGDLS and CDR2 YYNGEE. The CDR3 is CASSVWTSGGSDTQYF. Here the CDR3 DNA reads TGTGCCAGCAGCGTATGGACTAGCGGGGGATCGGATACGCAGTATTTT.

This chain joins TRBV5-6 and TRBJ2-3; TRBD2 might be the D (6 bases). The CDR3 is made up of 15 amino acids. Germline CDR1 SGHDT, CDR2 YYEEEE. V dropped 5 bases and J dropped 2 bases, with 15 bases sitting between them. In DNA, the CDR3 is TGTGCCAGCAGTTATGGGACTTCAAACACAGATACGCAGTATTTT. It codes for CASSYGTSNTDTQYF.

J is TRBJ1-1 and V is TRBV18; D gene unclear. The ends were cut back, 2 bases at V and 0 bases at J, with 7 bases in the middle. Germline V gene lookup returns CDR1 KGHSH and CDR2 LQKENI. The CDR3 sequence is 14 residues long. CDR3 coding DNA: TGTGCCAGCTCACCAGCAGACATGAACACTGAAGCTTTCTTT. Translated: CASSPADMNTEAFF.

This clonotype has a count of ten or more. The chain combines TRBV5-1 with TRBJ2-2; D gene unclear. V dropped 4 bases and J dropped 7 bases, with 5 bases sitting between them. There are 11 residues in the CDR3. Looked up from germline, CDR1 is SGHRS and CDR2 is YFSETQ. CDR3 sequence (DNA): TGCGCCAGCAGCGAAGGCGGGGAGCTGTTTTTT. Its translation is CASSEGGELFF. The full variable domain, with the rest looked up from reference TRBV5-1 and TRBJ2-2, is KAGVTQTPRYLIKTRGQQVTLSCSPISGHRSVSWYQQTPGQGLQFLFEYFSETQRNKGNFPGRFSGRQFSNSRSEMNVSTLELGDSALYLCASSEGGELFFGEGSRLTVL.

This rearrangement joins TRBV7-6 to TRBJ2-5; perhaps D is TRBD1 or TRBD2 (5 bases each). The CDR3 is 16 residues long. Germline V gene lookup returns CDR1 SGHVS and CDR2 FNYEAQ. The ends were cut back, 4 bases at V and 5 bases at J, with 20 bases in the middle. The CDR3 DNA sequence: TGTGCCAGCAGCTCTCCGGGACCGGGTGGGATCGAGACCCAGTACTTC. This gives the protein CASSSPGPGGIETQYF.